The rows below give T cell receptor beta chains drawn from one sample of a study of long-term antiretroviral therapy in people with HIV. Generated by immunoSEQ multiplex PCR, the TCRdb table keeps only in-frame clones and is missing some. The sample consists of roughly 42,000 clones, approximately 86% of them appearing once. Source: unsorted PBMCs, taken 0.1 years before starting antiretroviral therapy. These receptors came from a woman between 50 and 59 years old with HIV. The CDR3 runs from the conserved cysteine through the conserved F or W. D genes are given only for firm matches. Part of the rows lack a size; the others show once, few, many or a class for expanded clones.

J	size	D	V	CDR3	DNA
TRBJ1-2	few	TRBD1	TRBV4-1	CASSPGQGGGGYTF	TGCGCCAGCAGCCCCGGACAGGGGGGCGGTGGCTACACCTTC
TRBJ1-1	.	.	TRBV2	CASKARATGTEAFF	TGTGCCAGCAAGGCCAGAGCAACGGGGACTGAAGCTTTCTTT
TRBJ2-1	.	TRBD2	TRBV7-7	CASSLTSAYNEQFF	TGTGCTAGCAGCTTGACTAGCGCCTACAATGAGCAGTTCTTC
TRBJ2-1	.	TRBD2	TRBV9	CASSAWDGGGEQFF	TGTGCCAGCAGCGCGTGGGACGGCGGGGGTGAGCAGTTCTTC
TRBJ2-7	.	.	TRBV27	CASSSGYSEQYF	TGTGCCAGCAGTTCCGGTTACAGCGAGCAGTACTTC
TRBJ1-5	.	.	TRBV6-1	CASSRDISNQPQHF	TGTGCCAGCAGTCGGGACATAAGCAATCAGCCCCAGCATTTT
TRBJ1-1	.	.	TRBV7-2	CASSLGGQGEAFF	TGTGCCAGCAGCTTAGGGGGCCAAGGGGAAGCTTTCTTT
TRBJ1-6	.	.	TRBV6-5	CASSLGLSTLHF	TGTGCCAGCAGTCTCGGCCTCTCCACCCTCCACTTT
TRBJ1-3	.	.	TRBV7-8	CASSLGSPSGNTIYF	TGTGCCAGCAGCTTGGGCAGTCCCTCTGGAAACACCATATATTTT
TRBJ1-3	.	.	TRBV5-1	CASSLAGQSGNTIYF	TGCGCCAGCAGCCTCGCAGGGCAATCTGGAAACACCATATATTTT
TRBJ1-1	.	.	TRBV5-1	CASSPTAGAVDTEAFF	TGCGCCAGCAGTCCAACCGCAGGGGCGGTGGACACTGAAGCTTTCTTT
TRBJ1-2	.	.	TRBV27	CASSLGRNRWGYTF	TGTGCCAGCAGTTTAGGGAGAAACCGGTGGGGCTACACCTTC
TRBJ1-2	.	.	TRBV7-9	CASSGGRDGRLDYGYTF	TGTGCCAGCAGCGGTGGGAGGGATGGCCGCCTTGACTATGGCTACACCTTC
TRBJ2-2	.	.	TRBV6-5	CASSGGRGAAGELFF	TGTGCCAGCAGCGGGGGCAGGGGCGCCGCCGGGGAGCTGTTTTTT
TRBJ2-7	.	.	TRBV30	CAWSGRGDEQYF	TGTGCCTGGAGTGGAAGGGGCGACGAGCAGTACTTC
TRBJ1-1	once	.	TRBV5-1	CASSFQAVNTEAFF	TGCGCCAGCAGCTTTCAGGCAGTAAACACTGAAGCTTTCTTT
TRBJ2-1	.	TRBD1	TRBV27	CASSDRTGSYNEQFF	TGTGCCAGCAGTGATAGGACAGGCTCCTACAATGAGCAGTTCTTC
TRBJ2-7	.	.	TRBV11-2	CASSLGGLINEQYF	TGTGCCAGCAGCTTAGGTGGGCTCATCAACGAGCAGTACTTC
TRBJ2-7	once	TRBD1	TRBV19	CASSRDSISYEQYF	TGTGCCAGTAGTAGGGACAGCATCTCCTACGAGCAGTACTTC
TRBJ2-7	.	TRBD1	TRBV11-3	CASSLGPGGYEQYF	TGTGCCAGCAGCTTAGGTCCAGGGGGCTACGAGCAGTACTTC
TRBJ1-1	.	.	TRBV7-9	CASSLDSNTEAFF	TGTGCCAGCAGCTTAGACAGCAACACTGAAGCTTTCTTT
TRBJ1-4	.	TRBD1	TRBV5-5	CASSEGQGLTNEKLFF	TGTGCCAGCAGCGAGGGACAGGGGTTAACTAATGAAAAACTGTTTTTT
TRBJ1-5	.	.	TRBV30	CAWEPEGQPQHF	TGTGCCTGGGAACCTGAGGGTCAGCCCCAGCATTTT
TRBJ1-1	medium-sized	.	TRBV29-1	CSVESGAEAFF	TGCAGCGTTGAGTCGGGGGCTGAAGCTTTCTTT
TRBJ1-5	few	.	TRBV7-6	CASSRTVDQPQHF	TGTGCCAGCAGTAGGACGGTTGATCAGCCCCAGCATTTT
TRBJ2-3	.	.	TRBV7-9	CASSLVAVRTDTQYF	TGTGCCAGCAGCTTAGTAGCGGTGCGCACAGATACGCAGTATTTT
TRBJ1-1	.	.	TRBV2	CATTSGTSKTEAFF	TGTGCTACCACCTCCGGGACATCGAAAACTGAAGCTTTCTTT
TRBJ2-1	.	.	TRBV7-2	CASSAGVGEQFF	TGTGCCAGCAGCGCGGGCGTAGGCGAGCAGTTCTTC
TRBJ1-5	.	TRBD1	TRBV2	CASGGRDRVPASNQPQHF	TGTGCCAGCGGGGGCAGGGACAGGGTCCCCGCTAGCAATCAGCCCCAGCATTTT
TRBJ2-1	.	.	TRBV27	CASSAGQSSYNEQFF	TGTGCCAGCAGTGCTGGACAGAGCTCCTACAATGAGCAGTTCTTC
TRBJ1-1	once	.	TRBV2	CASSEHREGELNTEAFF	TGTGCCAGCAGTGAACACAGGGAGGGGGAACTGAACACTGAAGCTTTCTTT
TRBJ2-7	.	TRBD1	TRBV29-1	CSVSGTVLYEQYF	TGCAGCGTTTCCGGGACAGTCCTCTACGAGCAGTACTTC
TRBJ2-1	.	.	TRBV29-1	CSVVQGRNEQFF	TGCAGCGTTGTCCAGGGGAGGAATGAGCAGTTCTTC
TRBJ2-1	.	TRBD1	TRBV19	CASSIGTGNNEQFF	TGTGCCAGTAGTATCGGGACAGGGAACAATGAGCAGTTCTTC
TRBJ1-1	.	.	TRBV6-5	CASSYSGGFAAFF	TGTGCCAGCAGTTACTCGGGAGGGTTTGCGGCTTTCTTT
TRBJ1-2	.	TRBD1	TRBV28	CASTTGDHYGYTF	TGTGCCAGCACGACAGGGGACCACTATGGCTACACCTTC
TRBJ2-2	.	.	TRBV7-9	CASSRGWGNTGELFF	TGTGCCAGCAGCCGGGGGTGGGGGAACACCGGGGAGCTGTTTTTT
TRBJ2-5	.	TRBD1	TRBV30	CAWRSFDRGRRETQYF	TGTGCCTGGAGAAGCTTTGACAGGGGGCGCCGGGAGACCCAGTACTTC
TRBJ1-2	.	.	TRBV4-1	CASSQEHRGGYTF	TGCGCCAGCAGCCAAGAGCACCGCGGTGGCTACACCTTC
TRBJ1-1	.	.	TRBV30	CAWSQDTMNTEAFF	TGTGCCTGGAGTCAGGACACTATGAACACTGAAGCTTTCTTT
TRBJ1-5	.	TRBD1	TRBV6-4	CASSVSGQGGNQPQHF	TGTGCCAGCAGTGTTTCCGGACAGGGAGGCAATCAGCCCCAGCATTTT
TRBJ2-3	.	.	TRBV18	CASSPGITDTQYF	TGTGCCAGCTCACCGGGCATCACAGATACGCAGTATTTT
TRBJ1-2	.	.	TRBV5-8	CASSLGGASTHGYTF	TGTGCCAGCAGCTTGGGGGGGGCCAGCACACATGGCTACACCTTC
TRBJ1-5	.	.	TRBV19	CASSFRGGNQPQHF	TGTGCCAGTAGTTTCAGGGGAGGAAATCAGCCCCAGCATTTT
TRBJ1-2	.	.	TRBV15	CATSRDTQGSYGYTF	TGTGCCACCAGCAGAGATACCCAGGGTAGCTATGGCTACACCTTC
TRBJ2-3	.	TRBD1	TRBV5-1	CASSLGLRQGRTDTQYF	TGCGCCAGCAGCTTGGGGTTAAGACAGGGCCGCACAGATACGCAGTATTTT
TRBJ1-6	.	.	TRBV10-1	CASSESPGYSPLHF	TGCGCCAGCAGTGAGAGTCCGGGATATTCACCCCTCCACTTT
TRBJ1-6	.	.	TRBV30	CAWRGSGFYNSPLHF	TGTGCCTGGAGGGGGTCAGGGTTCTACAATTCACCCCTCCACTTT
TRBJ1-1	few	.	TRBV19	CASSIADYEAFF	TGTGCCAGTAGTATCGCGGACTATGAAGCTTTCTTT
TRBJ1-4	few	.	TRBV7-9	CASSLFQGSEKLFF	TGTGCCAGCAGCTTGTTCCAGGGGTCTGAAAAACTGTTTTTT
TRBJ1-4	.	TRBD1	TRBV4-3	CASSQDEGAMEKLFF	TGCGCCAGCAGCCAAGATGAGGGGGCTATGGAAAAACTGTTTTTT
TRBJ1-5	few	TRBD1	TRBV2	CASSTGQGSNQPQHF	TGTGCCAGCAGTACCGGACAGGGAAGCAATCAGCCCCAGCATTTT
TRBJ2-7	.	.	TRBV5-4	CASSREISYEQYF	TGTGCCAGCAGCCGTGAAATCTCCTACGAGCAGTACTTC
TRBJ2-1	.	TRBD2	TRBV5-1	CASSLGLAGGYNEQFF	TGCGCCAGCAGCTTGGGATTAGCGGGGGGTTACAATGAGCAGTTCTTC
TRBJ2-7	.	.	TRBV7-3	CASSLGGDRPYEQYF	TGTGCCAGCAGCTTAGGGGGGGACAGGCCCTACGAGCAGTACTTC